This T cell receptor beta chain was captured by sequencing in a study of tumour-infiltrating T cells in Burkitt lymphoma. Study-level background: Patients covered every epidemiological subtype of Burkitt lymphoma. Survival, overall and progression-free, tracked with productive clonality.

In regard to this clone: Its antigen is still unknown.

General study results and limits: Several public clonotypes were shared across many Burkitt lymphoma patients.

Profiled with immunoSEQ multiplex PCR; TCRdb holds only in-frame clones, not every one. The table includes hundreds of clones, around 72% detected once. Sequenced material: tumor tissue. The sequence came from a human donor with Burkitt lymphoma.

This chain's CDR3 is CASSLGLAGGYEQYF. The CDR3 bases are TGCGCCAGCAGCTTGGGGCTAGCGGGGGGCTACGAGCAGTACTTC. This rearrangement joins TRBV5-1 to TRBJ2-7, with 11 bases aligning to TRBD2. J gave up 3 bases and V 0 bases, and 2 bases lay outside the gene matches. The V gene's germline CDR1 is SGHRS and CDR2 YFSETQ. The CDR3 is made up of 15 amino acids.